The 13 T cell receptor beta chains given below trace back to one sample, sequenced in a study of high-grade serous ovarian cancer treatment subgroups. The tumor samples were collected prior to definitive surgery or chemotherapy. The repertoire was sequenced with immunoSEQ multiplex PCR; TCRdb's copy has only in-frame clones and lacks some. The sample records 12,000 to 15,000 clones, 70% to 90% being singletons. The source material was tumor tissue. All receptors come from a human donor with high-grade serous ovarian cancer.

This chain connects TRBV19 to TRBJ2-5; D is undetermined. The germline V gene has CDR1 LNHDA and CDR2 SQIVND (reference sequence). V was trimmed by 5 bases and J by 7 bases, leaving 14 bases between them. The CDR3 covers 13 residues. The CDR3 reads CASSPNTKGTQYF. The CDR3 DNA follows: TGTGCCAGTAGTCCGAACACCAAGGGGACCCAGTACTTC.

The CDR3 nucleotides are TGTGCCAGCATTGCACTCCTACTCGGCAATGAGCAGTTCTTC. Protein sequence: CASIALLLGNEQFF. The J gene is TRBJ2-1, the V gene TRBV2; unclear D gene. V was trimmed by 7 bases and J by 6 bases, leaving 16 bases between them. This CDR3 is 14 amino acids long. Germline assignment: CDR1 SNHLY and CDR2 FYNNEI. The full variable domain, completed using reference TRBV2 and TRBJ2-1, is EPEVTQTPSHQVTQMGQEVILRCVPISNHLYFYWYRQILGQKVEFLVSFYNNEISEKSEIFDDQFSVERPDGSNFTLKIRSTKLEDSAMYFCASIALLLGNEQFFGPGTRLTVL.

The rearrangement uses TRBV11-2 and TRBJ2-5; 12 nucleotides line up with TRBD2. Germline trimming cut 4 bases from V and 5 bases from J; bases unmatched to any gene: 11. CDR1 is SGHAT and CDR2 is FQNNGV in the germline V gene. This CDR3 contains 17 residues. CDR3 loop: CASSSASGGASGETQYF. The CDR3 DNA sequence: TGTGCCAGCAGCTCGGCTAGCGGGGGGGCGTCGGGGGAGACCCAGTACTTC. Full variable domain (remainder filled in from reference TRBV11-2 and TRBJ2-5): EAGVAQSPRYKIIEKRQSVAFWCNPISGHATLYWYQQILGQGPKLLIQFQNNGVVDDSQLPKDRFSAERLKGVDSTLKIQPAKLEDSAVYLCASSSASGGASGETQYFGPGTRLLVL.

J is TRBJ2-5 and V is TRBV7-2; a weak D match, TRBD1 (6 bases). Trimming left V 10 bases short and J 3 bases short, with 15 bases between. Germline V gene sequence: CDR1 SGHTA, CDR2 FQGNSA. This CDR3 region has 13 residues. CDR3 nucleotide sequence: TGTGCCACCGGTTCCGGGACAAAAGAGACCCAGTACTTC. Its protein product is CATGSGTKETQYF.

This chain uses TRBV5-1 with TRBJ2-7, with TRBD1 as a possible D gene (5 bases). CDR1 SGHRS and CDR2 YFSETQ come from the germline V gene. This CDR3 spans 14 amino acids. Trimming removed 0 bases at V and 2 bases at J, with 9 bases between. The CDR3 nucleotides read TGCGCCAGCAGCTTGGGACAGATCGCCTACGAGCAGTACTTC. Translated, it gives CASSLGQIAYEQYF.

The chain has TRBV2 and TRBJ2-3; the match to TRBD1 covers 10 bases. With V trimmed by 5 bases and J by 4 bases, 9 bases remained unmatched. The CDR3 extends over 16 amino acids. Germline V gene sequence: CDR1 SNHLY, CDR2 FYNNEI. The CDR3 DNA is TGTGCCAGCAGTACGACAGGGGGCGGGGAACCAGATACGCAGTATTTT. Protein product: CASSTTGGGEPDTQYF.

The chain links TRBV5-4 to TRBJ2-1; no firm D call. This CDR3 contains 15 residues. Trimming removed 3 bases from V and 0 bases from J, with 10 bases in between. Per germline, CDR1 SGHNT and CDR2 YYREEE (reference sequence). CDR3 region: CASSSAISSYNEQFF. As DNA, the CDR3 is TGTGCCAGCAGCTCGGCAATAAGCTCCTACAATGAGCAGTTCTTC.

Written as DNA, the CDR3 is TGCGCCAGCAGCCAAGATGCGGATTCAGGAAACACCATATATTTT. Protein sequence: CASSQDADSGNTIYF. The genes are TRBV4-3 and TRBJ1-3; D not resolved. In germline, CDR1 is LGHNA, CDR2 YSLEER. The CDR3 extends over 15 amino acids. V lost 0 bases, J lost 4 bases, and 10 bases lay in between.

The chain joins TRBV9 to TRBJ2-3; 14 nucleotides agree with TRBD2. Germline trimming cut 0 bases from V and 1 base from J; bases unmatched to any gene: 4. This CDR3 has 18 residues. Germline values: CDR1 SGDLS, CDR2 YYNGEE. The CDR3 DNA follows: TGTGCCAGCAGCGTAGCCGGACTAGCGGGGGGCCGCACAGATACGCAGTATTTT. Its protein product is CASSVAGLAGGRTDTQYF.

The chain employs TRBV6-5 and TRBJ1-6; D unresolved. Germline V CDR1 and CDR2: MNHEY, SVGAGI. The CDR3 has 12 residues. Trimming shortened V by 6 bases and J by 10 bases, and 10 bases separated the two germline ends. The CDR3 region has the DNA TGTGCCAGCAGCTTCGGAGGATCACCCCTCCACTTT. Its protein is CASSFGGSPLHF.

The chain carries TRBV5-1 and TRBJ2-5, with 8 bases matching TRBD2. This CDR3 has 17 amino acids. V lost 0 bases to trimming and J lost 0 bases; unmatched junction nucleotides: 7. CDR1 and CDR2 (germline): SGHRS, YFSETQ. This CDR3 reads CASSLGAGGNYQETQYF. The DNA of the CDR3 is TGCGCCAGCAGCTTGGGGGCGGGGGGCAATTACCAAGAGACCCAGTACTTC.

This clone came up once. This chain connects TRBV6-1 to TRBJ2-6; the D is unclear. With 4 bases removed from V and 2 bases from J, the gap between germline ends came to 18 bases. CDR1 and CDR2 from the germline V gene are MNHNS and SASEGT. The CDR3 loop spans 18 amino acids. This CDR3 is CASSALWSVGAGANVLTF. The CDR3 DNA follows: TGTGCCAGCAGTGCCCTTTGGTCCGTTGGTGCTGGGGCCAACGTCCTGACTTTC.

The genes are TRBV6-1 and TRBJ1-5; D is unresolved. CDR1 is MNHNS and CDR2 is SASEGT in the germline V gene. The length of the CDR3 is 13 residues. Trimming cost V 4 bases and J 3 bases, with 7 bases left between them. Here the CDR3 reads CASSGAINQPQHF. CDR3 bases: TGTGCCAGCAGTGGGGCTATCAATCAGCCCCAGCATTTT.